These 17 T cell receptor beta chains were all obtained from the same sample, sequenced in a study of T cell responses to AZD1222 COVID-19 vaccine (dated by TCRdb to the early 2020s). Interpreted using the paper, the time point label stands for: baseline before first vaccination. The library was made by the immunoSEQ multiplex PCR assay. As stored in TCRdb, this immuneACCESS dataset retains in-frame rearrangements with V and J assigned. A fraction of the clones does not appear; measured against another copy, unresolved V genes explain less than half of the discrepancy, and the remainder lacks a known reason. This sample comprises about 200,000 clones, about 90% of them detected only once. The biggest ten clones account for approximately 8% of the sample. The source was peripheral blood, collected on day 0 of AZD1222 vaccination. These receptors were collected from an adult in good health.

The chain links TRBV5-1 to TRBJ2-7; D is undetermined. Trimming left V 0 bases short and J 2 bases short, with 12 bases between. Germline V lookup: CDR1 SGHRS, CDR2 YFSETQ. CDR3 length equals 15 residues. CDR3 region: CASSLEVNSPYEQYF. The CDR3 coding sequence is TGCGCCAGCAGCTTGGAAGTCAACTCTCCCTACGAGCAGTACTTC.

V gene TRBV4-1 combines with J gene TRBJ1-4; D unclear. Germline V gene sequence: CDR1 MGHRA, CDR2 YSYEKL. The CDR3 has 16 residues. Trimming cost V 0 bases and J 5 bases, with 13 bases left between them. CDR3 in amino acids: CASSQDRAVGNEKLFF. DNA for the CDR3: TGCGCCAGCAGCCAAGATAGGGCAGTTGGGAATGAAAAACTGTTTTTT.

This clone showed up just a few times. CDR3 amino acids: CASSFDRGNEQYF. In DNA form, the CDR3 reads TGTGCCAGCAGCTTCGACAGGGGTAACGAGCAGTACTTC. The chain uses TRBV5-4 and TRBJ2-7, with TRBD1 matching 8 bases. This CDR3 has 13 amino acids. The germline gives CDR1 SGHNT, CDR2 YYREEE (reference sequence). V lost 2 bases to trimming and J lost 5 bases; unmatched junction nucleotides: 3.

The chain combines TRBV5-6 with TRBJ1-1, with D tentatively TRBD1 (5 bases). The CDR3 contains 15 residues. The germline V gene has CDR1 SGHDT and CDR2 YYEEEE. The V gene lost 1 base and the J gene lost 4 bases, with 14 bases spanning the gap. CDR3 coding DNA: TGTGCCAGCAGCTTGAACCAGGGCACCCGCACTGAAGCTTTCTTT. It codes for CASSLNQGTRTEAFF. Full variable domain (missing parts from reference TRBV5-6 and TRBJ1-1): DAGVTQSPTHLIKTRGQQVTLRCSPKSGHDTVSWYQQALGQGPQFIFQYYEEEERQRGNFPDRFSGHQFPNYSSELNVNALLLGDSALYLCASSLNQGTRTEAFFGQGTRLTVV.

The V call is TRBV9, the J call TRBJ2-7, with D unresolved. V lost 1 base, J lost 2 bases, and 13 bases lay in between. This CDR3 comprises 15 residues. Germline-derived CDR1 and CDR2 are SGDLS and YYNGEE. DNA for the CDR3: TGTGCCAGCAGCGTATTCGCCGACACCACCTACGAGCAGTACTTC. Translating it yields CASSVFADTTYEQYF.

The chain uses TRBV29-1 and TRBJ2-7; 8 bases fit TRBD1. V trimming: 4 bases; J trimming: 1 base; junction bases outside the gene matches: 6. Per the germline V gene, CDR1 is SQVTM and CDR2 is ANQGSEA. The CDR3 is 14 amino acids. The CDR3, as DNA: TGCAGCGTTGTGTGGTGGACAGGGTCCTACGAGCAGTACTTC. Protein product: CSVVWWTGSYEQYF.

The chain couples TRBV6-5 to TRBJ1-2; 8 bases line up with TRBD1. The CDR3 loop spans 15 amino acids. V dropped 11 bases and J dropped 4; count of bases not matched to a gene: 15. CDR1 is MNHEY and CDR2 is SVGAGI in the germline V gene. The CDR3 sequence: CAGETDREVGYGYTF. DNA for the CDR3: TGTGCCGGAGAAACGGACAGGGAGGTTGGCTATGGCTACACCTTC.

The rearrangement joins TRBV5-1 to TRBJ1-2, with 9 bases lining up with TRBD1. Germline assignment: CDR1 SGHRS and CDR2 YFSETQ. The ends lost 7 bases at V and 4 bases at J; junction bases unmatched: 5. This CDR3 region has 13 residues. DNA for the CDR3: TGCGCCAGCGGGACAGGGTCAATCTATGGCTACACCTTC. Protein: CASGTGSIYGYTF.

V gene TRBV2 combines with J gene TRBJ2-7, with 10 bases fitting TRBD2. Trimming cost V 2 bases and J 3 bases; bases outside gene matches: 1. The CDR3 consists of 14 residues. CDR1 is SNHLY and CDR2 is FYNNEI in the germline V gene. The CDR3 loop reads CASSETSGNYEQYF. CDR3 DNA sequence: TGTGCCAGCAGTGAAACTAGCGGGAACTACGAGCAGTACTTC.

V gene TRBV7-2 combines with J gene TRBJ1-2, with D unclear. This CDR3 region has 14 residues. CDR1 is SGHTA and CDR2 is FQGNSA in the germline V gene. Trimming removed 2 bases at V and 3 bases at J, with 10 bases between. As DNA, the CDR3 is TGTGCCAGCAGCTTACGGACGGATCACTATGGCTACACCTTC. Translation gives CASSLRTDHYGYTF.

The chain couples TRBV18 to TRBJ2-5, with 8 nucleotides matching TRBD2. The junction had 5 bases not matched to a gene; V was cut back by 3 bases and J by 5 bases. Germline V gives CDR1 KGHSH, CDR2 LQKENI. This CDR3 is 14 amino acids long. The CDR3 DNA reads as TGTGCCAGCTCACCCGCTAGCGGGTACGAGACCCAGTACTTC. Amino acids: CASSPASGYETQYF.

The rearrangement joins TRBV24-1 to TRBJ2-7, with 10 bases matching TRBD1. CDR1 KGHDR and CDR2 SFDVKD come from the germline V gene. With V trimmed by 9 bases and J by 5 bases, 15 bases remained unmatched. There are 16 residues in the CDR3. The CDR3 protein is CATPSLGQGDLDEQYF. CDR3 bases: TGTGCCACCCCCTCACTCGGACAGGGGGATTTAGACGAGCAGTACTTC.

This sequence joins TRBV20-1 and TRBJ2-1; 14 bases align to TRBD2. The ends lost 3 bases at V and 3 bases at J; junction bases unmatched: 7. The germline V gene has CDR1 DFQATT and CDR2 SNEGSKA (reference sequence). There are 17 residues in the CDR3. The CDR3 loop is CSASRGLAGVLYNEQFF. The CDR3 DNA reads TGCAGTGCTAGTCGGGGACTAGCGGGGGTTCTCTACAATGAGCAGTTCTTC.

As DNA, the CDR3 is TGTGCCAGCAGCTGGGACAGGGTTAACCAAGAGACCCAGTACTTC. Residues: CASSWDRVNQETQYF. The chain links TRBV2 to TRBJ2-5, with 9 bases identical to TRBD1. The CDR3 totals 15 residues. Germline CDR1 and CDR2: SNHLY and FYNNEI. Unmatched junction bases numbered 5, after V lost 6 bases and J lost 0 bases.

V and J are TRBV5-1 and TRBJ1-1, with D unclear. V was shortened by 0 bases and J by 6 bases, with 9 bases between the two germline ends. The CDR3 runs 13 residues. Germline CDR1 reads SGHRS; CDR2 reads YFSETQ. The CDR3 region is CASSLAVSAEAFF. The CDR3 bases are TGCGCCAGCAGCTTGGCCGTGAGCGCTGAAGCTTTCTTT.

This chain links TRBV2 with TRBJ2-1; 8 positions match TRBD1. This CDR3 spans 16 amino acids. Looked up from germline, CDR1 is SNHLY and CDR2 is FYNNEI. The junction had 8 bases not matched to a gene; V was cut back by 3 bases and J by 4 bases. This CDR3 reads CASSDVGQAPYNEQFF. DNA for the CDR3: TGTGCCAGCAGTGATGTGGGACAGGCCCCTTACAATGAGCAGTTCTTC.

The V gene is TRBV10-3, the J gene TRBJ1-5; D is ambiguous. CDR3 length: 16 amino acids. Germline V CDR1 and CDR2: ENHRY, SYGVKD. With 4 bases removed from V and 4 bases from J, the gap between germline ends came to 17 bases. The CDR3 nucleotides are TGTGCCATCAGTGTGGGTCCCCCGAGTGGGAATCAGCCCCAGCATTTT. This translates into CAISVGPPSGNQPQHF.